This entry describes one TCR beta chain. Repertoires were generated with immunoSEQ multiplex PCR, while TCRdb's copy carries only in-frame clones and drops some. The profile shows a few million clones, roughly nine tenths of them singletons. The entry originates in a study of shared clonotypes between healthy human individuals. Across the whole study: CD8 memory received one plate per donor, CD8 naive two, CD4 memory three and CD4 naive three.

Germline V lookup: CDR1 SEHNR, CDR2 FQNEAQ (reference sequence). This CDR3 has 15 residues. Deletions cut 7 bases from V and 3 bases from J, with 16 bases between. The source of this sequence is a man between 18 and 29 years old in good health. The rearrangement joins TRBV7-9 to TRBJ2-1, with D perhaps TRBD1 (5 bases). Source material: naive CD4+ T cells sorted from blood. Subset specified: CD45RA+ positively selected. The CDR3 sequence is CASIPQALGYNEQFF. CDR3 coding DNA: TGTGCCAGCATCCCACAGGCCCTAGGCTACAATGAGCAGTTCTTC.